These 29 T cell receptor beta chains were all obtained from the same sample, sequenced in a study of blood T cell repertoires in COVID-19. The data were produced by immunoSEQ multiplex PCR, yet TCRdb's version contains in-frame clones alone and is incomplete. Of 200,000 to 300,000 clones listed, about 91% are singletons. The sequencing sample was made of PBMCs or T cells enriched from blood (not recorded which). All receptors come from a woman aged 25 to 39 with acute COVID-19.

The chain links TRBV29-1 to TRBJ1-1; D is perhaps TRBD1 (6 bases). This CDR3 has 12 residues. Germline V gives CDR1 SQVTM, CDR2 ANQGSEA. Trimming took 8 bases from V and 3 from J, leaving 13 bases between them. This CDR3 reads CSSQTGDTEAFF. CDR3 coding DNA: TGCAGCTCGCAGACAGGAGACACTGAAGCTTTCTTT.

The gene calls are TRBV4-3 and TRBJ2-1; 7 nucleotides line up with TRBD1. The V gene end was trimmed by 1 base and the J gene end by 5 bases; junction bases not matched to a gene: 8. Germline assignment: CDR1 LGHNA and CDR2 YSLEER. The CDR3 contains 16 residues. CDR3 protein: CASSQVRDRRNNEQFF. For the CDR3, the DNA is TGCGCCAGCAGCCAAGTCCGGGACAGAAGAAACAATGAGCAGTTCTTC.

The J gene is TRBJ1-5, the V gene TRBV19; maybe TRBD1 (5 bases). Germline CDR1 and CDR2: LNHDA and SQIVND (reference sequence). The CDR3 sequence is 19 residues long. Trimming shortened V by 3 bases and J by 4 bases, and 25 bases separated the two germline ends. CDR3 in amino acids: CASSMVGGASNSPNQPQHF. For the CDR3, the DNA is TGTGCCAGTAGTATGGTAGGCGGGGCCTCCAACTCGCCTAATCAGCCCCAGCATTTT.

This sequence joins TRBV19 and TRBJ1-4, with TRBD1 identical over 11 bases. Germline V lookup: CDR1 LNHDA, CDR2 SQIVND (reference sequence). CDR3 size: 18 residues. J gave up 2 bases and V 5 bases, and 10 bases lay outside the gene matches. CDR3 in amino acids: CASSAGTGGLFTNEKLFF. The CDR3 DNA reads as TGTGCCAGTAGTGCAGGGACAGGGGGTCTTTTTACTAATGAAAAACTGTTTTTT.

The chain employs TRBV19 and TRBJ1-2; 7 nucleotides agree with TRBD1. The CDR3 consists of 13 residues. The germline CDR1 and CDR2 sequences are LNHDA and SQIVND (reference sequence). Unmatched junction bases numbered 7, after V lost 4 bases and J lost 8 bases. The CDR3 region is CASSRDSDGGYTF. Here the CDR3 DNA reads TGTGCCAGTAGTAGGGACAGTGACGGCGGCTACACCTTC.

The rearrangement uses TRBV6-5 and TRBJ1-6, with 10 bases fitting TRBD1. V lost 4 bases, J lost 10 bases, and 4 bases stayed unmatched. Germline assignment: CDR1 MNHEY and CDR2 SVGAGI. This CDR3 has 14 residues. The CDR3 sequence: CASSFDRGRSPLHF. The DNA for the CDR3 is TGTGCCAGCAGTTTTGACAGGGGGCGATCACCCCTCCACTTT.

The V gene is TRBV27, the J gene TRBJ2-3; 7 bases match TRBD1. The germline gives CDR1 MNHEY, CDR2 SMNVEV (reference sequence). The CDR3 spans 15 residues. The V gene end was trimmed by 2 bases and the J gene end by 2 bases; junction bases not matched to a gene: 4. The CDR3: CASSLRDSYTDTQYF. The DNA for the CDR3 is TGTGCCAGCAGTTTAAGGGACAGCTACACAGATACGCAGTATTTT.

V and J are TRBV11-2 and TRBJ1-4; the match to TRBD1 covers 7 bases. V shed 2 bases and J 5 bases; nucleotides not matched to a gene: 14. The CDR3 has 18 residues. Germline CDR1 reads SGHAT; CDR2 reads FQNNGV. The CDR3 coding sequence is TGTGCCAGCAGCTTATTATACCCGCGGGACAGACCAAATGAAAAACTGTTTTTT. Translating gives CASSLLYPRDRPNEKLFF. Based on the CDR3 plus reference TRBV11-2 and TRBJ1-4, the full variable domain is EAGVAQSPRYKIIEKRQSVAFWCNPISGHATLYWYQQILGQGPKLLIQFQNNGVVDDSQLPKDRFSAERLKGVDSTLKIQPAKLEDSAVYLCASSLLYPRDRPNEKLFFGSGTQLSVL.

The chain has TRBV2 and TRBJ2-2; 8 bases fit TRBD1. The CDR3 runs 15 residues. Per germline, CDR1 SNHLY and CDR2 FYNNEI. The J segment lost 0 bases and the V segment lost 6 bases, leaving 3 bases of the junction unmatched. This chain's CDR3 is CASRLQGANTGELFF. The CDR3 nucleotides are TGTGCCAGCAGACTACAGGGGGCGAACACCGGGGAGCTGTTTTTT.

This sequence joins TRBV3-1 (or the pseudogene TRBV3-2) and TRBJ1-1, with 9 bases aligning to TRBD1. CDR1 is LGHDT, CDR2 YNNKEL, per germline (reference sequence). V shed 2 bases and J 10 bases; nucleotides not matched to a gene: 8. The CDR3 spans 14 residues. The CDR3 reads CASSQPGTGLVAFF. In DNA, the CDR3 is TGTGCCAGCAGCCAACCCGGGACAGGGTTGGTAGCTTTCTTT.

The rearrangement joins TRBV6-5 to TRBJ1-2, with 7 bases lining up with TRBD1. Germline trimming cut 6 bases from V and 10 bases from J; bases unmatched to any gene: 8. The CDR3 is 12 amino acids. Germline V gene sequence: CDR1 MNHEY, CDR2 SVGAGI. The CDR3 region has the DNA TGTGCCAGCAGCCAGAACAGGGGCTCCTACACCTTC. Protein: CASSQNRGSYTF.

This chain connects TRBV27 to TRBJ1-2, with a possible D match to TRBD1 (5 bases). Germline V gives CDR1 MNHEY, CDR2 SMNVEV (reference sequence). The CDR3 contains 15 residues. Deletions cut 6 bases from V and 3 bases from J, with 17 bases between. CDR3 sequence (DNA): TGTGCCAGCAGACTGACAGCCGATGCATACTATGGCTACACCTTC. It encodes CASRLTADAYYGYTF.

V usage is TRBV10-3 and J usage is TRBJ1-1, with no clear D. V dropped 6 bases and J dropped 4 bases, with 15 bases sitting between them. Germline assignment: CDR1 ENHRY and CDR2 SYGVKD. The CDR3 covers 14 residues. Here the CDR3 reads CAIRASYGGTEAFF. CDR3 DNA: TGTGCCATCAGGGCCTCATACGGCGGCACTGAAGCTTTCTTT.

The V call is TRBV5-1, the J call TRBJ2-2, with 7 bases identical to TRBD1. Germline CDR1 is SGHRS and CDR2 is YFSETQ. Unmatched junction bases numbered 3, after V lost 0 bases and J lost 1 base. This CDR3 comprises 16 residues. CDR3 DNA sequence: TGCGCCAGCAGCTTGGTTCGGACAGGGAACACCGGGGAGCTGTTTTTT. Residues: CASSLVRTGNTGELFF.

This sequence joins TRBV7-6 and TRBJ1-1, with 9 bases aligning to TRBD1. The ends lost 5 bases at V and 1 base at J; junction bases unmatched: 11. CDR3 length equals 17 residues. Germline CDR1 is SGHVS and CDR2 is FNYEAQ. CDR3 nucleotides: TGTGCCAGCAGCACCTACAGGGGGCGAGGAAGGAACACTGAAGCTTTCTTT. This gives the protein CASSTYRGRGRNTEAFF. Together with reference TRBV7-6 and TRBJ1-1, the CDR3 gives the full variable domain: GAGVSQSPRYKVTKRGQDVALRCDPISGHVSLYWYRQALGQGPEFLTYFNYEAQQDKSGLPNDRFSAERPEGSISTLTIQRTEQRDSAMYRCASSTYRGRGRNTEAFFGQGTRLTVV.

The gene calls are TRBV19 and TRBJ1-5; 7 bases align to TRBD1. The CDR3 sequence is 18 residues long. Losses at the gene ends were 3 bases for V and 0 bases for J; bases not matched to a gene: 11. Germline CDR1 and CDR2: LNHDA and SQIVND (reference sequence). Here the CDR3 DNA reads TGTGCCAGTAGTATGACAGGGCAGGGGGTATATAGCAATCAGCCCCAGCATTTT. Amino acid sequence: CASSMTGQGVYSNQPQHF.

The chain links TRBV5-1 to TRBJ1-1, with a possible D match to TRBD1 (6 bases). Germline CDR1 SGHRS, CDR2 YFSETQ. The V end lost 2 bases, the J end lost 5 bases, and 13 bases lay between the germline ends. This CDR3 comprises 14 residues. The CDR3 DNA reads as TGCGCCAGCAGCTTCACCTCAGGGGTTACTGAAGCTTTCTTT. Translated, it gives CASSFTSGVTEAFF. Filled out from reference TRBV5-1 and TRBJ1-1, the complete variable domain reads KAGVTQTPRYLIKTRGQQVTLSCSPISGHRSVSWYQQTPGQGLQFLFEYFSETQRNKGNFPGRFSGRQFSNSRSEMNVSTLELGDSALYLCASSFTSGVTEAFFGQGTRLTVV.

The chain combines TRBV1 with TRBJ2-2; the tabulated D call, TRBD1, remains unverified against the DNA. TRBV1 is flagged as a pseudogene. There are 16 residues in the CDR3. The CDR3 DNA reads TGCACCAGCAGCCAGATGGACAGAGCGAACACCGGGGAGCTGTTTTTT. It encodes CTSSQMDRANTGELFF.

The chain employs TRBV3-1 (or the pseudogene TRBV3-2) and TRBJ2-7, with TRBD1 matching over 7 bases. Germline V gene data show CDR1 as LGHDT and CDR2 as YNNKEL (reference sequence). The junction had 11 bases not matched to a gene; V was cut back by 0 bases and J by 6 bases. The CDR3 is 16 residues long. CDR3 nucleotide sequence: TGTGCCAGCAGCCAAGATATAGGACAGGCTCATCGCGAGCAGTACTTC. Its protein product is CASSQDIGQAHREQYF.

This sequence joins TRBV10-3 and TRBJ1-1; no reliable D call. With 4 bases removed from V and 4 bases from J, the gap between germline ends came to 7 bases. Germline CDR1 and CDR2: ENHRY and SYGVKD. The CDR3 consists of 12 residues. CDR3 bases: TGTGCCATCAGTGCGGCGGGCACTGAAGCTTTCTTT. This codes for CAISAAGTEAFF.

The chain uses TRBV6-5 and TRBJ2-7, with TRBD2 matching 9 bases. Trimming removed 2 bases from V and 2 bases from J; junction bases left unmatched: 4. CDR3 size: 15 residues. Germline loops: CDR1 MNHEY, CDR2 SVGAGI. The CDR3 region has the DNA TGTGCCAGCAGTTACCAGCGGGGGGCCGCCTACGAGCAGTACTTC. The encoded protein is CASSYQRGAAYEQYF.

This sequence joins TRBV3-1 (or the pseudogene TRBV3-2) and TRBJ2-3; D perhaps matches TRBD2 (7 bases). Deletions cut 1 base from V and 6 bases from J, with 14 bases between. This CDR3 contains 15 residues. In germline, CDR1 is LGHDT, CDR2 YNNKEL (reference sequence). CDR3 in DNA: TGTGCCAGCAGCCAAGTTGGTGGGGGGGCCGATACGCAGTATTTT. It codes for CASSQVGGGADTQYF.

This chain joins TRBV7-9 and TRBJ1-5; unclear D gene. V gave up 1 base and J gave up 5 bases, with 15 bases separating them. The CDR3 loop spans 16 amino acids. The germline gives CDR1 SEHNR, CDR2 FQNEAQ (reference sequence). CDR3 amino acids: CASSLGSGAGDQPQHF. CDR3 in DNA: TGTGCCAGCAGCTTAGGATCCGGAGCCGGAGATCAGCCCCAGCATTTT.

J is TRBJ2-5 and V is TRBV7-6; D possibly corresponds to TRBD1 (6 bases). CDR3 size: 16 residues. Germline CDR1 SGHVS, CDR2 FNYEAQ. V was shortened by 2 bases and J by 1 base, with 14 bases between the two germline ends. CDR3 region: CASSLRQEIFQETQYF. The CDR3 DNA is TGTGCCAGCAGCTTACGACAGGAGATATTCCAAGAGACCCAGTACTTC.

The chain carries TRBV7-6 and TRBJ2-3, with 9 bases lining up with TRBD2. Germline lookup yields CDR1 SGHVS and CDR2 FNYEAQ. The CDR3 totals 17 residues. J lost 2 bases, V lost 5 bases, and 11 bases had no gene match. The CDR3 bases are TGTGCCAGCAGCCCAGGTTTGCGGGGGGGATTCACAGATACGCAGTATTTT. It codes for CASSPGLRGGFTDTQYF.

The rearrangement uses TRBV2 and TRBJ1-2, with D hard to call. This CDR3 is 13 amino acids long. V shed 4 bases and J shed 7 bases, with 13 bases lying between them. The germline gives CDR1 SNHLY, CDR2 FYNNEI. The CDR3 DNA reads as TGTGCCAGCAGTGTTGGGCTACTGAGTGGCTACACCTTC. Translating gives CASSVGLLSGYTF.

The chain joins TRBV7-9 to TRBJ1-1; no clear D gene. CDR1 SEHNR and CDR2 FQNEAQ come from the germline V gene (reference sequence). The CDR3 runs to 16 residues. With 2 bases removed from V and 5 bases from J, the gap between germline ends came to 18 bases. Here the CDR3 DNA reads TGTGCCAGCAGCTTAAGGAGGGCAGGACTCGGGACTGAAGCTTTCTTT. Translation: CASSLRRAGLGTEAFF.

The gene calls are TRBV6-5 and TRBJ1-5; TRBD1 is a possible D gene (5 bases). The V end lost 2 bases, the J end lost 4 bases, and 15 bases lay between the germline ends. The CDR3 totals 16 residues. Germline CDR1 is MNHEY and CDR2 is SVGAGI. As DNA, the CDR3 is TGTGCCAGCAGTTACGAGCCGGGGGGAGGGAATCAGCCCCAGCATTTT. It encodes CASSYEPGGGNQPQHF.

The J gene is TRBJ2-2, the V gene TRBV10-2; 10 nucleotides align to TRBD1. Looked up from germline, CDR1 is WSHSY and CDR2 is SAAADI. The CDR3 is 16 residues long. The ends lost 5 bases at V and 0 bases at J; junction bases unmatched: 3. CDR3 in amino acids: CASSQGQGANTGELFF. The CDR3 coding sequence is TGCGCCAGCAGTCAAGGACAGGGGGCGAACACCGGGGAGCTGTTTTTT.